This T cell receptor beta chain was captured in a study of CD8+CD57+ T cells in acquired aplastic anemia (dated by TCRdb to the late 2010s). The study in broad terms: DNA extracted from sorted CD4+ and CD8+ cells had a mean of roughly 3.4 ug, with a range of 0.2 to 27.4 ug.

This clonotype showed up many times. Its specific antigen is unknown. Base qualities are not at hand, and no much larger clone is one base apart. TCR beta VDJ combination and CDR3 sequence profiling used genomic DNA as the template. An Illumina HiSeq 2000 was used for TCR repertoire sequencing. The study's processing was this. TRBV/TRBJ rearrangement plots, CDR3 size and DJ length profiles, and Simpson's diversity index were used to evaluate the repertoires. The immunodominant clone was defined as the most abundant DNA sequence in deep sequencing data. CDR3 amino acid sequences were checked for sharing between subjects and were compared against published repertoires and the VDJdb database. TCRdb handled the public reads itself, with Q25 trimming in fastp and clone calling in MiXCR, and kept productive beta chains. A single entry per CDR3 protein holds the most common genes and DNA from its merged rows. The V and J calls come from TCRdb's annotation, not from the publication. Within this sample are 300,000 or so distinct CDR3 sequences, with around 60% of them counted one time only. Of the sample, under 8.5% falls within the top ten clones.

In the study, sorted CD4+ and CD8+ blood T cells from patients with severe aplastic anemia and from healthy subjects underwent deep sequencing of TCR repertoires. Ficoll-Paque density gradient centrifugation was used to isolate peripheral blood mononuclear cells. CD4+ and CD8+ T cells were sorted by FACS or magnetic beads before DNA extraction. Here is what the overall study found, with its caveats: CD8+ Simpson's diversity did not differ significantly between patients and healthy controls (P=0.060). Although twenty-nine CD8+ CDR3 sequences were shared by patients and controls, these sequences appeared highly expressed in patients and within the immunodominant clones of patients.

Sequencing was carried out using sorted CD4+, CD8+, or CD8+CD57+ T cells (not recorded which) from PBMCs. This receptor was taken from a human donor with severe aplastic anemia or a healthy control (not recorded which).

The CDR3 region: CASSLAGSGETQYF. DNA sequence: TGTGCCAGTAGTTTAGCGGGCAGCGGAGAGACCCAGTACTTC. The V and J segments used are TRBV19 and TRBJ2-5; 7 bases in the middle match TRBD2. The germline V gene (reference sequence) yields LNHDA for CDR1 and SQIVND for CDR2. The CDR3 contains 14 residues, cysteine and phenylalanine counted. Just CDR3 DNA is preserved here, 42 bases in frame from base 1. Trimming leaves V shorter by 5 bases and J shorter by 4 bases, with the junction holding 7 bases beyond the gene matches. The entire variable domain, with the stretches around the CDR3 drawn from the reference TRBV19 and TRBJ2-5 proteins, is DGGITQSPKYLFRKEGQNVTLSCEQNLNHDAMYWYRQDPGQGLRLIYYSQIVNDFQKGDIAEGYSVSREKKESFPLTVTSAQKNPTAFYLCASSLAGSGETQYFGPGTRLLVL.